Following are 4 T cell receptor beta chains from one sample sequenced in a study of immune cell composition in non-small cell lung cancer. Repertoires were generated with immunoSEQ multiplex PCR, while TCRdb's copy carries only in-frame clones and drops some. The sample comprises some 2,700 clones, more than 75% of which are singletons, and 35% to 45% rests with the top ten. Sequencing was done on a sample of lung tumor tissue. Receptor source: a human donor with non-small cell lung cancer.

V gene TRBV6-6 combines with J gene TRBJ2-1; possibly TRBD2 for D (5 bases). CDR1 and CDR2 (germline): MNHNY, SVGAGI (reference sequence). The length of the CDR3 is 14 residues. The germline V and J ends were trimmed by 2 bases and 0 bases, with 5 bases remaining between them. CDR3 region: CASSYRGSYNEQFF. CDR3 bases: TGTGCCAGCAGTTACCGGGGCTCCTACAATGAGCAGTTCTTC.

The chain uses TRBV6-6 and TRBJ2-3; TRBD2 might be the D (5 bases). Germline values: CDR1 MNHNY, CDR2 SVGAGI (reference sequence). Trimming shortened V by 5 bases and J by 14 bases, and 14 bases separated the two germline ends. The CDR3 has 11 amino acids. The CDR3 spells CASSTGIVGYF. CDR3 sequence (DNA): TGTGCCAGCAGTACGGGGATCGTTGGGTATTTT.

The V and J genes are TRBV19 and TRBJ2-3; 9 bases fit TRBD2. Germline V lookup: CDR1 LNHDA, CDR2 SQIVND (reference sequence). CDR3 length: 14 residues. With V trimmed by 7 bases and J by 3 bases, 5 bases remained unmatched. Written as DNA, the CDR3 is TGTGCCAGTAAAGATAGCGGGAGAACAGATACGCAGTATTTT. This gives the protein CASKDSGRTDTQYF.

V gene TRBV6-1 combines with J gene TRBJ1-5; 7 bases are shared with TRBD1. This CDR3 has 15 amino acids. The J segment lost 2 bases and the V segment lost 6 bases, leaving 7 bases of the junction unmatched. CDR1 is MNHNS and CDR2 is SASEGT in the germline V gene. CDR3 in DNA: TGTGCCAGCAGGAAGACAGGGTCGGGCAATCAGCCCCAGCATTTT. It codes for CASRKTGSGNQPQHF.